This T cell receptor (beta chain) is from a study of shared clonotypes between healthy human individuals. Sequenced by immunoSEQ multiplex PCR; TCRdb stores in-frame clones only, minus some. The sample has some 700,000 clones, less than 95% seen once. CDR1 GTSNPN and CDR2 SVGIG come from the germline V gene (reference sequence). Trimming removed 5 bases from V and 2 bases from J; junction bases left unmatched: 2. The CDR3 totals 13 residues. The sequence came from a man younger than 35 in good health. Some clones in this sample may be carry-over from other donors' samples. The rearrangement joins TRBV30 to TRBJ1-3; 8 nucleotides align to TRBD1. Sequencing used memory CD8+ T cells from PBMCs. Subset described: CD45RO+ cells pooled with CCR7-negative TemRA cells. CDR3 residues: CAWPGQAGNTIYF. In DNA form, the CDR3 reads TGTGCCTGGCCGGGACAGGCTGGAAACACCATATATTTT.